These 26 T cell receptor beta chains were all obtained from the same sample, sequenced in a study of T cells in narcolepsy. Some clones are missing from TCRdb's copy, which holds only in-frame ones; the method was immunoSEQ multiplex PCR. The sample has more than 20,000 clones; just over 90% are singletons. The source material was CD45RA- memory CD4+ T cells from PBMCs. The receptors here all came from a human donor with narcolepsy.

The genes are TRBV5-1 and TRBJ2-1; 11 bases are shared with TRBD2. From germline, CDR1 is SGHRS and CDR2 YFSETQ. The trim removed 3 bases at V and 3 bases at J, leaving 5 bases unmatched. This CDR3 has 16 residues. The CDR3 spells CASSSRLAGFYNEQFF. CDR3 nucleotides: TGCGCCAGCAGCTCGAGACTAGCGGGATTCTACAATGAGCAGTTCTTC.

The chain recombines TRBV5-5 with TRBJ2-2; TRBD2 matches 13 bases. Trimming cost V 2 bases and J 3 bases; bases outside gene matches: 4. CDR1 SGHKS and CDR2 YYEKEE come from the germline V gene (reference sequence). The CDR3 is made up of 17 amino acids. The CDR3: CASSLRLAGGYTGELFF. As DNA, the CDR3 is TGTGCCAGCAGCTTACGACTAGCGGGAGGTTACACCGGGGAGCTGTTTTTT.

The CDR3 sequence is CASSQDQGANYGYTF. The DNA for the CDR3 is TGTGCCAGCAGCCAAGATCAAGGAGCTAACTATGGCTACACCTTC. V is TRBV4-2 and J is TRBJ1-2; D unresolved. Per the germline V gene, CDR1 is LGHNA and CDR2 is YNFKEQ. CDR3 length: 15 residues. The V gene lost 0 bases and the J gene lost 0 bases, with 8 bases spanning the gap.

This clone was counted a single time. This chain links TRBV4-2 with TRBJ1-5; no clear D. Germline loops: CDR1 LGHNA, CDR2 YNFKEQ. V lost 0 bases, J lost 4 bases, and 4 bases lay in between. CDR3 size: 13 residues. CDR3 amino acids: CASSQDRNQPQHF. The CDR3 region has the DNA TGTGCCAGCAGCCAAGATCGGAATCAGCCCCAGCATTTT.

This clone was seen only once. This chain uses TRBV6-6 with TRBJ1-5; perhaps TRBD1 as D (5 bases). Looked up from germline, CDR1 is MNHNY and CDR2 is SVGAGI (reference sequence). The germline V and J ends were trimmed by 8 bases and 1 base, with 12 bases remaining between them. CDR3 size: 14 residues. Written as DNA, the CDR3 is TGTGCCAGCTGGGCCGGGGGAAGCAATCAGCCCCAGCATTTT. Translated: CASWAGGSNQPQHF.

The J gene is TRBJ2-5, the V gene TRBV30; D not certain. The V and J ends lost 0 bases and 4 bases respectively, with 3 bases between them. The CDR3 consists of 11 residues. CDR1 is GTSNPN, CDR2 SVGIG, per germline (reference sequence). The CDR3 spells CAWSVAETQYF. The CDR3 DNA sequence: TGTGCCTGGAGTGTAGCAGAGACCCAGTACTTC.

The chain uses TRBV7-9 and TRBJ2-7, with a weak D call TRBD2 (5 bases). Germline V gives CDR1 SEHNR, CDR2 FQNEAQ (reference sequence). V lost 5 bases, J lost 3 bases, and 11 bases lay in between. This CDR3 comprises 13 residues. The DNA for the CDR3 is TGTGCCAGCAGCCTCGCGGGCGTCTACGAGCAGTACTTC. It is translated as CASSLAGVYEQYF.

The rearrangement uses TRBV7-8 and TRBJ2-7; D remains unclear. The CDR3 runs 13 residues. V dropped 3 bases and J dropped 3 bases, with 9 bases sitting between them. Germline V gives CDR1 SGHVS, CDR2 FQNEAQ. The CDR3 loop is CASSFVENYEQYF. CDR3 DNA sequence: TGTGCCAGCAGCTTTGTGGAGAACTACGAGCAGTACTTC.

This chain connects TRBV7-6 to TRBJ1-1; a weak D match, TRBD1 (6 bases). In germline, CDR1 is SGHVS, CDR2 FNYEAQ. This CDR3 is built from 14 residues. V lost 5 bases, J lost 3 bases, and 13 bases lay in between. The CDR3 sequence: CASSARGADTEAFF. CDR3 DNA sequence: TGTGCCAGCAGCGCGAGGGGGGCGGACACTGAAGCTTTCTTT. Filled out from reference TRBV7-6 and TRBJ1-1, the complete variable domain reads GAGVSQSPRYKVTKRGQDVALRCDPISGHVSLYWYRQALGQGPEFLTYFNYEAQQDKSGLPNDRFSAERPEGSISTLTIQRTEQRDSAMYRCASSARGADTEAFFGQGTRLTVV.

V and J are TRBV29-1 and TRBJ2-7; 10 nucleotides align to TRBD1. Germline-derived CDR1 and CDR2 are SQVTM and ANQGSEA. The V segment lost 7 bases and the J segment 1 base; nucleotides outside the gene matches: 4. This CDR3 spans 13 amino acids. The CDR3, as DNA: TGCAGCGGTAGGACAGGGGGTTCCTACGAGCAGTACTTC. Its protein product is CSGRTGGSYEQYF.

This rearrangement joins TRBV28 to TRBJ1-5; D is unclear. The CDR3 has 13 residues. The V and J ends lost 7 bases and 6 bases respectively, with 13 bases between them. Germline values: CDR1 MDHEN, CDR2 SYDVKM. CDR3: CASIPDFTQPQHF. The CDR3 bases are TGTGCCAGCATCCCCGACTTTACTCAGCCCCAGCATTTT.

The chain has TRBV6-6 and TRBJ2-5; D is possibly TRBD1 (6 bases). Germline V lookup: CDR1 MNHNY, CDR2 SVGAGI (reference sequence). Trimming cost V 0 bases and J 2 bases, with 7 bases left between them. This CDR3 is built from 14 residues. CDR3 region: CASSYSDRQETQYF. CDR3 coding DNA: TGTGCCAGCAGTTACTCAGACAGGCAAGAGACCCAGTACTTC.

The V and J genes are TRBV27 and TRBJ2-5, with TRBD2 as a possible D gene (5 bases). This CDR3 spans 14 amino acids. Germline loops: CDR1 MNHEY, CDR2 SMNVEV (reference sequence). V was shortened by 2 bases and J by 1 base, with 8 bases between the two germline ends. The CDR3 sequence: CASSLTRVQETQYF. DNA of the CDR3: TGTGCCAGCAGTTTAACGAGGGTCCAAGAGACCCAGTACTTC.

The chain joins TRBV30 to TRBJ1-3; TRBD1 might be the D (6 bases). The CDR3 has 13 residues. Trimming stripped 5 bases from V and 0 bases from J, with 8 bases between. Looked up from germline, CDR1 is GTSNPN and CDR2 is SVGIG (reference sequence). The CDR3 spells CAWFRGSGNTIYF. CDR3 nucleotide sequence: TGTGCCTGGTTCAGGGGCTCTGGAAACACCATATATTTT. The full variable domain, its missing parts supplied by reference TRBV30 and TRBJ1-3, is SQTIHQWPATLVQPVGSPLSLECTVEGTSNPNLYWYRQAAGRGLQLLFYSVGIGQISSEVPQNLSASRPQDRQFILSSKKLLLSDSGFYLCAWFRGSGNTIYFGEGSWLTVV.

V and J are TRBV28 and TRBJ1-4; D is undetermined. This CDR3 has 12 residues. Germline V gene sequence: CDR1 MDHEN, CDR2 SYDVKM. The germline V and J ends were trimmed by 8 bases and 8 bases, with 12 bases remaining between them. CDR3 in amino acids: CASAPRSEKLFF. The DNA for the CDR3 is TGTGCCAGCGCCCCACGGTCGGAAAAACTGTTTTTT. The full variable domain, rest sourced from reference TRBV28 and TRBJ1-4, is DVKVTQSSRYLVKRTGEKVFLECVQDMDHENMFWYRQDPGLGLRLIYFSYDVKMKEKGDIPEGYSVSREKKERFSLILESASTNQTSMYLCASAPRSEKLFFGSGTQLSVL.

The chain couples TRBV27 to TRBJ2-5; D possibly uses TRBD1 or TRBD2 (5 bases each). CDR1 is MNHEY and CDR2 is SMNVEV in the germline V gene (reference sequence). V was clipped by 2 bases and J by 1 base, with 14 bases between them. The CDR3 contains 16 residues. The CDR3 DNA sequence: TGTGCCAGCAGTTTACGCTCTACTAGGGGCCAAGAGACCCAGTACTTC. Amino acid sequence: CASSLRSTRGQETQYF.

CDR3 nucleotide sequence: TGTGCCTGGAACCCTAGCGGGAGCCACGAGCAGTACTTC. This sequence encodes CAWNPSGSHEQYF. This chain links TRBV30 with TRBJ2-7; 10 bases fit TRBD2. The CDR3 consists of 13 residues. With 4 bases clipped from V and 5 bases from J, the junction kept 5 bases outside the gene matches. In germline, CDR1 is GTSNPN, CDR2 SVGIG (reference sequence). The entire variable domain, with the rest obtained from reference TRBV30 and TRBJ2-7, is as follows: SQTIHQWPATLVQPVGSPLSLECTVEGTSNPNLYWYRQAAGRGLQLLFYSVGIGQISSEVPQNLSASRPQDRQFILSSKKLLLSDSGFYLCAWNPSGSHEQYFGPGTRLTVT.

The chain couples TRBV18 to TRBJ1-5, with a possible D match to TRBD1 (6 bases). V was cut by 3 bases and J by 1 base, with 22 bases left in between. CDR1 and CDR2 (germline): KGHSH, LQKENI. This CDR3 is built from 19 residues. The DNA for the CDR3 is TGTGCCAGCTCACCTTTGCGGCAGGGGTATGGTAGGAGCAATCAGCCCCAGCATTTT. This encodes CASSPLRQGYGRSNQPQHF.

V usage is TRBV28 and J usage is TRBJ1-1; no clear D. CDR1 is MDHEN and CDR2 is SYDVKM in the germline V gene. This CDR3 contains 11 residues. The V end lost 1 base, the J end lost 12 bases, and 9 bases lay between the germline ends. The CDR3 DNA is TGTGCCAGCAGTTTATCGGGCCATACTTTCTTT. Translation gives CASSLSGHTFF.

This clone has only a few counts. The J gene is TRBJ2-6, the V gene TRBV4-1, with D perhaps matching TRBD1 (5 bases). Trimming removed 1 base from V and 0 bases from J, with 16 bases in between. The CDR3 is made up of 19 amino acids. Germline V lookup: CDR1 MGHRA, CDR2 YSYEKL. The CDR3 reads CASSQGRWGRDSGANVLTF. The CDR3, as DNA: TGCGCCAGCAGCCAAGGTCGCTGGGGCAGGGACTCTGGGGCCAACGTCCTGACTTTC.

This chain uses TRBV9 with TRBJ2-1; TRBD2 aligns across 10 bases. The CDR3 sequence is 15 residues long. V gave up 4 bases and J gave up 3 bases; unmatched junction bases: 4. The germline V gene encodes CDR1 SGDLS and CDR2 YYNGEE. In DNA, the CDR3 is TGTGCCAGCAGCTCAGGGACTAGCGTCTACAATGAGCAGTTCTTC. Translated, it gives CASSSGTSVYNEQFF.

The CDR3 protein is CASSWAPSDYGYTF. CDR3 nucleotide sequence: TGTGCCAGCAGCTGGGCCCCGAGCGACTATGGCTACACCTTC. This rearrangement joins TRBV7-9 to TRBJ1-2; D not resolved. CDR3 size: 14 residues. CDR1 is SEHNR and CDR2 is FQNEAQ in the germline V gene (reference sequence). V dropped 4 bases and J dropped 3 bases, with 12 bases sitting between them.

The V gene is TRBV27, the J gene TRBJ2-7; 12 bases map to TRBD1. The junction had 13 bases not matched to a gene; V was cut back by 10 bases and J by 6 bases. This CDR3 contains 15 residues. Per germline, CDR1 MNHEY and CDR2 SMNVEV (reference sequence). CDR3 sequence: CATGALRDRGPEQYF. DNA for the CDR3: TGTGCCACCGGAGCGTTGCGGGACAGGGGGCCCGAGCAGTACTTC.

The V gene is TRBV27, the J gene TRBJ2-1; possibly TRBD2 for D (5 bases). Germline V gives CDR1 MNHEY, CDR2 SMNVEV (reference sequence). CDR3 size: 16 residues. V gave up 2 bases and J gave up 10 bases, with 21 bases separating them. The CDR3 DNA follows: TGTGCCAGCAGTTTAAAGGCTAGCCCTTGGCAGCGGGAGCAGTTCTTC. Encoded protein: CASSLKASPWQREQFF.

The rearrangement uses TRBV2 and TRBJ1-5, with 9 bases that match TRBD1. V lost 6 bases to trimming and J lost 6 bases; unmatched junction nucleotides: 6. The CDR3 is made up of 14 amino acids. From germline, CDR1 is SNHLY and CDR2 FYNNEI. The CDR3 reads CASSPGQGSQPQHF. Here the CDR3 DNA reads TGTGCCAGCAGCCCCGGACAGGGGAGTCAGCCCCAGCATTTT.

This clone has only one observation. The gene calls are TRBV29-1 and TRBJ2-5; 9 nucleotides agree with TRBD1. V shed 5 bases, J shed 0 bases, and the junction held 4 bases outside the gene matches. The CDR3 loop spans 14 amino acids. Germline CDR1 reads SQVTM; CDR2 reads ANQGSEA. CDR3 coding DNA: TGCAGCGTTCCGGACAGGGGATACCAAGAGACCCAGTACTTC. It yields the protein CSVPDRGYQETQYF.